The TCR beta chain under discussion was sequenced for a study of kidney transplant recipient with SARS-CoV-2 infection. TCRdb used MiXCR to reprocess the reads, holding one entry per CDR3 protein. The table includes roughly 230,000 distinct CDR3 sequences, around 28% detected once. As to this clonotype: An end of the junction does not agree with germline; a read error may underlie this.

The CDR3 runs to 12 residues. Per the germline V gene, CDR1 is SGHNT and CDR2 is YENEEA. This chain links TRBV11-3 with TRBJ2-1; no firm D call. The source was a blood sample, collected at baseline and between days 110 and 120 from a kidney transplant recipient. This sequence originates from a male patient in his thirties who had COVID-19 and was a kidney transplant recipient. T cells may partly derive from the graft donor. The CDR3 DNA reads as TGTGCCAGCAGCTGGAGACGCAATGAGAAGTTCTTC. Amino acid sequence: CASSWRRNEKFF.